The subject of this entry is one TCR beta chain. Its specificity is unknown. The data stem from a study of OX40 agonist ivuxolimab in advanced cancers. The wider study: Ivuxolimab is an agonistic anti-OX40 (CD134) antibody, and patients were treated with it.

General study findings and limits: Blood T cells, both CD4+ and CD8+, expanded clonally by week 6 at 0.1 to 3.0 mg/kg. CD8+ T cells averaged more expanded clones than CD4+.

CDR3 length: 14 residues. V dropped 2 bases and J dropped 2 bases, with 9 bases sitting between them. The germline V gene encodes CDR1 SGHRS and CDR2 YFSETQ. Assay: immunoSEQ multiplex PCR; the TCRdb copy retains only in-frame clones and omits some. The sample yields tens of thousands of clones, 85% to 90% seen once. Sampling of blood occurred at baseline, cycle 4 day 1, and cycle 7 day 1. Sequencing used CD4+ or CD8+ T cells sorted from blood, obtained in a trial of the OX40 agonist ivuxolimab. The sequence was collected from an adult with an advanced solid tumor such as melanoma, head and neck, liver or kidney cancer. The genes are TRBV5-1 and TRBJ2-3, with D maybe TRBD1 (6 bases). CDR3 in amino acids: CASSFAGDTDTQYF. DNA for the CDR3: TGCGCCAGCAGCTTTGCAGGGGACACAGATACGCAGTATTTT.